This passage covers 17 T cell receptor beta chains from one sample sequenced in a study of T cell responses to AZD1222 COVID-19 vaccine. Assay: immunoSEQ multiplex PCR; the TCRdb copy retains only in-frame clones and omits some. The data contain about 140,000 clones, approximately 95% of them singletons. Sample: peripheral blood, taken on day 0 of MenACWY control vaccination. Source of these receptors: an adult in good health.

The chain combines TRBV27 with TRBJ2-5; 9 bases map to TRBD2. Trimming took 5 bases from V and 2 from J; bases not matched to a gene: 6. The CDR3 sequence is 15 residues long. Germline loops: CDR1 MNHEY, CDR2 SMNVEV (reference sequence). The CDR3 DNA sequence: TGTGCCAGCAGTCGGGCTAGCGGGGTACAAGAGACCCAGTACTTC. It specifies CASSRASGVQETQYF.

This clone has a single count. The CDR3 region has the DNA TGTGCCAGCAGTGAACCGGACTTTGAAGCTTTCTTT. Translated: CASSEPDFEAFF. The J gene is TRBJ1-1, the V gene TRBV6-1, with D hard to call. Germline CDR1 reads MNHNS; CDR2 reads SASEGT. This CDR3 spans 12 amino acids. Trimming removed 2 bases at V and 7 bases at J, with 8 bases between.

The chain recombines TRBV28 with TRBJ1-4; D gene unclear. V was clipped by 1 base and J by 6 bases, with 12 bases between them. The germline V gene has CDR1 MDHEN and CDR2 SYDVKM. CDR3 size: 15 residues. CDR3 in amino acids: CASSLSGRPDEKLFF. The CDR3 DNA reads TGTGCCAGCAGTTTATCAGGTCGGCCCGATGAAAAACTGTTTTTT. Looking up the rest from reference TRBV28 and TRBJ1-4 gives the full variable domain: DVKVTQSSRYLVKRTGEKVFLECVQDMDHENMFWYRQDPGLGLRLIYFSYDVKMKEKGDIPEGYSVSREKKERFSLILESASTNQTSMYLCASSLSGRPDEKLFFGSGTQLSVL.

This chain links TRBV10-3 with TRBJ1-5; D might be TRBD1 (6 bases). This CDR3 contains 13 residues. Per the germline V gene, CDR1 is ENHRY and CDR2 is SYGVKD. Trimming took 8 bases from V and 4 from J, leaving 12 bases between them. CDR3 residues: CAIAGDGNQPQHF. The CDR3 coding sequence is TGTGCCATCGCAGGGGATGGTAATCAGCCCCAGCATTTT.

This clone is a singleton in its sample. V is TRBV24-1 and J is TRBJ2-6; TRBD1 might be the D (6 bases). Germline V lookup: CDR1 KGHDR, CDR2 SFDVKD. The CDR3 runs 18 residues. The V end was cut by 4 bases, the J end by 0 bases, with 15 bases between. CDR3 nucleotide sequence: TGTGCCACCAGTGAAGGGACACCGTCTCTCTCTGGGGCCAACGTCCTGACTTTC. It specifies CATSEGTPSLSGANVLTF.

The chain is built from TRBV28 and TRBJ1-5; D gene unclear. CDR1 MDHEN and CDR2 SYDVKM come from the germline V gene. The length of the CDR3 is 15 residues. The V gene lost 5 bases and the J gene lost 6 bases, with 17 bases spanning the gap. This CDR3 is CASSPETLWGQPQHF. CDR3 DNA: TGTGCCAGCAGTCCCGAGACCTTGTGGGGTCAGCCCCAGCATTTT. Together with reference TRBV28 and TRBJ1-5, the CDR3 gives the full variable domain: DVKVTQSSRYLVKRTGEKVFLECVQDMDHENMFWYRQDPGLGLRLIYFSYDVKMKEKGDIPEGYSVSREKKERFSLILESASTNQTSMYLCASSPETLWGQPQHFGDGTRLSIL.

This chain links TRBV7-9 with TRBJ2-7, with D unresolved. The CDR3 runs to 17 residues. Looked up from germline, CDR1 is SEHNR and CDR2 is FQNEAQ (reference sequence). Trimming pared 1 base from V and 4 bases from J, leaving 20 bases between. The CDR3 region is CASSLEDTDPRWYEQYF. The CDR3 DNA reads as TGTGCCAGCAGCTTAGAAGATACGGATCCCAGATGGTACGAGCAGTACTTC. The full variable domain, completed using reference TRBV7-9 and TRBJ2-7, is DTGVSQNPRHKITKRGQNVTFRCDPISEHNRLYWYRQTLGQGPEFLTYFQNEAQLEKSRLLSDRFSAERPKGSFSTLEIQRTEQGDSAMYLCASSLEDTDPRWYEQYFGPGTRLTVT.

The V and J genes are TRBV28 and TRBJ1-2; D gene uncertain. Trimming left V 7 bases short and J 7 bases short, with 13 bases between. The CDR3 consists of 12 residues. CDR1 is MDHEN and CDR2 is SYDVKM in the germline V gene. The CDR3 spells CASTSQLGGYTF. CDR3 in DNA: TGTGCCAGCACCTCCCAGTTGGGTGGCTACACCTTC.

This chain uses TRBV6-1 with TRBJ1-1; D may be TRBD1 (5 bases). Germline V gene lookup returns CDR1 MNHNS and CDR2 SASEGT. V was trimmed by 2 bases and J by 3 bases, leaving 22 bases between them. This CDR3 spans 18 amino acids. The CDR3, as DNA: TGTGCCAGCAGTGAACCCCTCCTGGGCCTGGGAGGGGACACTGAAGCTTTCTTT. Its protein product is CASSEPLLGLGGDTEAFF.

The genes are TRBV7-9 and TRBJ2-6; D ambiguous. The CDR3 runs 14 residues. V lost 2 bases to trimming and J lost 1 base, with 3 bases between them. The germline V gene encodes CDR1 SEHNR and CDR2 FQNEAQ (reference sequence). The DNA of the CDR3 is TGTGCCAGCAGCTTAAGTTCTGGGGCCAACGTCCTGACTTTC. It yields the protein CASSLSSGANVLTF.

V and J are TRBV25-1 and TRBJ1-3; maybe TRBD1 (6 bases). The germline V and J ends were trimmed by 6 bases and 4 bases, with 10 bases remaining between them. The CDR3 loop spans 13 amino acids. Germline CDR1 reads MGHDK; CDR2 reads SYGVNS. For the CDR3, the DNA is TGTGCCAGCAGGGACAGTGAAGGAAACACCATATATTTT. This gives the protein CASRDSEGNTIYF.

As DNA, the CDR3 is TGCGCCAGCAGCCCCGAGGGGGAAGGGCCAGTTGGGGCCCAGTACTTC. Residues: CASSPEGEGPVGAQYF. The J gene is TRBJ2-5, the V gene TRBV4-1; possibly TRBD1 for D (6 bases). The CDR3 runs 16 residues. Looked up from germline, CDR1 is MGHRA and CDR2 is YSYEKL. V was clipped by 4 bases and J by 9 bases, with 24 bases between them.

The chain is built from TRBV2 and TRBJ1-5, with D unclear. The CDR3 contains 13 residues. Germline loops: CDR1 SNHLY, CDR2 FYNNEI. V gave up 6 bases and J gave up 9 bases, with 15 bases separating them. The CDR3 is CASSAGEVRPQHF. DNA of the CDR3: TGTGCCAGCAGCGCTGGAGAGGTGCGGCCCCAGCATTTT.

V usage is TRBV11-2 and J usage is TRBJ2-1; 7 positions agree with TRBD2. CDR1 is SGHAT and CDR2 is FQNNGV in the germline V gene. After removal of 5 bases from V and 5 bases from J, the junction contained 6 bases not matched to a gene. The CDR3 length is 14 residues. CDR3 nucleotides: TGTGCCAGCAGCATTACGGGAGGTAACAATGAGCAGTTCTTC. Translation: CASSITGGNNEQFF.

V is TRBV7-9 and J is TRBJ1-4; D unresolved. This CDR3 has 13 residues. CDR1 and CDR2 from the germline V gene are SEHNR and FQNEAQ (reference sequence). V was pared by 5 bases and J by 8 bases, with 12 bases between. This chain's CDR3 is CASSLNHKEKLFF. CDR3 nucleotide sequence: TGTGCCAGCAGCCTGAACCACAAGGAAAAACTGTTTTTT.

The chain is built from TRBV5-1 and TRBJ2-7; TRBD2 matches at 11 bases. V dropped 0 bases and J dropped 6; count of bases not matched to a gene: 2. CDR3 length equals 14 residues. CDR1 is SGHRS and CDR2 is YFSETQ in the germline V gene. CDR3 sequence (DNA): TGCGCCAGCAGCTTGGAACTAGCGGGAGTCGAGCAGTACTTC. This gives the protein CASSLELAGVEQYF.

The genes are TRBV5-1 and TRBJ2-5; the D is unclear. Germline V gene data show CDR1 as SGHRS and CDR2 as YFSETQ. V was trimmed by 1 base and J by 2 bases, leaving 9 bases between them. The CDR3 has 14 amino acids. The CDR3 is CASSLFVDQETQYF. CDR3 DNA sequence: TGCGCCAGCAGCTTGTTCGTGGATCAAGAGACCCAGTACTTC.